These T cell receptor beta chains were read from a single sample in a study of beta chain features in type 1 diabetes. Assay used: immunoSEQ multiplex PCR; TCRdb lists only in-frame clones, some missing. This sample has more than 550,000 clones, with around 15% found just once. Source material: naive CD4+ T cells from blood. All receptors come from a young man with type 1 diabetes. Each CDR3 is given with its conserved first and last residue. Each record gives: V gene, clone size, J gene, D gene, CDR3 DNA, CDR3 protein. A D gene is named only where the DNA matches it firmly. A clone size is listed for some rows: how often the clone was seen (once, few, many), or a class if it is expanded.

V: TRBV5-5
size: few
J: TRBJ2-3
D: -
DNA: TGTGCCAGCAGCTTGGAGTTAGCGACAGATACGCAGTATTTT
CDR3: CASSLELATDTQYF

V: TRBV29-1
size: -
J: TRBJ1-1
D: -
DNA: TGCAGCGTAAATTTAGGGGGCACTGAAGCTTTCTTT
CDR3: CSVNLGGTEAFF

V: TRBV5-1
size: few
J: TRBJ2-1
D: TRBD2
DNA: TGCGCCAGCAGCTTGTTTAGGACTAGCGGGAGTTTGAATGAGCAGTTCTTC
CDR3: CASSLFRTSGSLNEQFF

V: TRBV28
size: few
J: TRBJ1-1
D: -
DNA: TGTGCCAGCAGTTTAGTAGAGGACACTGAAGCTTTCTTT
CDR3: CASSLVEDTEAFF

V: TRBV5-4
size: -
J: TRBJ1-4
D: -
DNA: TGTGCCAGCAGCTTTGGGGGCCCTACCGGTGAAAAACTGTTTTTT
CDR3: CASSFGGPTGEKLFF

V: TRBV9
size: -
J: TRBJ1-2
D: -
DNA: TGTGCCAGCAGCGTAGCAGACAGCTATGGCTACACCTTC
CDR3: CASSVADSYGYTF

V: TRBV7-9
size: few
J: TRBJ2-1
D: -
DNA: TGTGCCAGCGGAGCCTACAATGAGCAGTTCTTC
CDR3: CASGAYNEQFF

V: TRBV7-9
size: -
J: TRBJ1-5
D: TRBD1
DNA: TGTGCCAGCAGCTTAATGGGACAGGGGGCAGGTCAGCCCCAGCATTTT
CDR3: CASSLMGQGAGQPQHF

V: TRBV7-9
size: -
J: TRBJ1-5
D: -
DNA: TGTGCCAGCAGCTTAGGACAGTCCAATCAGCCCCAGCATTTT
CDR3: CASSLGQSNQPQHF

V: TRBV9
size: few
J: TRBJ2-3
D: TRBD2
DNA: TGTGCCAGCAGCCCCAATGGGCGGGGGACCACAGATACGCAGTATTTT
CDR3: CASSPNGRGTTDTQYF